The rows below give T cell receptor beta chains drawn from one sample of a study of Ad26.COV2.S vaccination and SARS-CoV-2 variants. Produced via immunoSEQ multiplex PCR; TCRdb's table is partial and in-frame only. This table has some 300,000 clones, around 83% appearing once. Here the sequenced sample was peripheral blood, taken in a trial of Ad26.COV2.S vaccine versus placebo. Source of these receptors: a person between 18 and 65 years old who received the Ad26.COV2.S COVID-19 vaccine or a placebo. CDR3s include the opening cysteine and the closing phenylalanine or tryptophan. Each record gives: V gene, clone size, J gene, D gene, CDR3 protein, CDR3 DNA. D genes are given only for firm matches. Size is stated for part of the rows, as once, few or many counts, or as a class when the clone is expanded.

TRBV5-6,-,TRBJ1-1,-,CASSLPGEGNTEAFF,TGTGCCAGCAGCTTACCGGGAGAGGGAAACACTGAAGCTTTCTTT
TRBV6-5,-,TRBJ1-3,-,CASSSILGSGNTIYF,TGTGCCAGCAGCTCTATATTGGGCTCTGGAAACACCATATATTTT
TRBV6-5,-,TRBJ2-7,TRBD1,CASSLRDRGSYEQYF,TGTGCCAGCAGTCTCCGGGACAGGGGCTCCTACGAGCAGTACTTC
TRBV4-3,-,TRBJ1-2,-,CASSQRSSASYGYTF,TGCGCCAGCAGCCAGAGGAGCTCTGCGAGCTATGGCTACACCTTC
TRBV9,-,TRBJ1-4,TRBD1,CASSTPTGLNEKLFF,TGTGCCAGCAGCACCCCGACAGGGCTCAATGAAAAACTGTTTTTT
TRBV9,-,TRBJ1-5,-,CASSVEPNQPQHF,TGTGCCAGCAGCGTAGAGCCCAATCAGCCCCAGCATTTT
TRBV29-1,-,TRBJ1-1,TRBD1,CSVGARQGTEAFF,TGCAGCGTCGGGGCTCGACAGGGGACTGAAGCTTTCTTT
TRBV18,-,TRBJ1-1,TRBD1,CASSHRGGNTEAFF,TGTGCCAGCTCCCACAGGGGGGGAAACACTGAAGCTTTCTTT
TRBV6-5,once,TRBJ2-3,TRBD2,CASSDYGGITDTQYF,TGTGCCAGCAGCGATTACGGGGGGATCACAGATACGCAGTATTTT
TRBV20-1,-,TRBJ2-7,-,CSGESGEQYF,TGCAGTGGGGAATCGGGGGAGCAGTACTTC
TRBV18,-,TRBJ1-2,-,CASSPPGLYGYTF,TGTGCCAGCTCACCCCCCGGCCTCTATGGCTACACCTTC